The 12 T cell receptor beta chains reported below all come from one sample, sequenced in a study of post-analysis software for immune sequencing data. These receptors have no identified antigens. cDNA libraries of TCR beta carried unique molecular identifiers. TCRdb analysed the PCR reads with MiXCR anew, one entry per CDR3 protein. The data contain hundreds of thousands of distinct CDR3 sequences, 59% of them singletons. General study findings and limits: Several TRBV segments were more frequent in patients than controls; TRBV5-6, TRBV5-1 and TRBV20-1 belonged to this group.

The sequenced sample was blood. These receptor sequences come from a girl aged 2 to 10 with multiple sclerosis.

The rearrangement joins TRBV29-1 to TRBJ1-2, with a possible D match to TRBD1 (6 bases). The germline V gene encodes CDR1 SQVTM and CDR2 ANQGSEA. CDR3 size: 13 residues. V lost 1 base and J 2 bases, leaving 8 bases between the germline ends. DNA of the CDR3: TGCAGCGTTGAAGTGGGGGCGAACTATGGCTACACCTTC. Protein sequence: CSVEVGANYGYTF.

A few counts support this clonotype. This rearrangement joins TRBV7-2 to TRBJ2-1; 10 bases are a match to TRBD2. With V trimmed by 4 bases and J by 7 bases, 7 bases remained unmatched. Per the germline V gene, CDR1 is SGHTA and CDR2 is FQGNSA. This CDR3 is built from 15 residues. CDR3 nucleotides: TGTGCCAGCAGCTCGAAGCGGGGGGGCCCAAATGAGCAGTTCTTC. Protein: CASSSKRGGPNEQFF.

This clonotype was seen a few times. The genes are TRBV11-2 and TRBJ1-6, with unresolved D. V shed 2 bases and J shed 0 bases, with 11 bases lying between them. CDR1 and CDR2 (germline): SGHAT, FQNNGV. The CDR3 length is 17 residues. Here the CDR3 reads CASSLIGASSYNSPLHF. CDR3 DNA sequence: TGTGCCAGCAGCTTAATCGGAGCGAGCTCCTATAATTCACCCCTCCACTTT.

This clonotype was counted a few times. The chain has TRBV5-1 and TRBJ1-4; no clear D. Trimming took 0 bases from V and 5 from J, leaving 11 bases between them. The CDR3 extends over 15 amino acids. Per germline, CDR1 SGHRS and CDR2 YFSETQ. Here the CDR3 DNA reads TGCGCCAGCAGCTTGGTTGGAGAAGGAAATGAAAAACTGTTTTTT. It codes for CASSLVGEGNEKLFF. Supplemented by reference TRBV5-1 and TRBJ1-4, the full variable domain reads KAGVTQTPRYLIKTRGQQVTLSCSPISGHRSVSWYQQTPGQGLQFLFEYFSETQRNKGNFPGRFSGRQFSNSRSEMNVSTLELGDSALYLCASSLVGEGNEKLFFGSGTQLSVL.

This sequence joins TRBV9 and TRBJ1-5; 9 nucleotides agree with TRBD1. Per germline, CDR1 SGDLS and CDR2 YYNGEE. Trimming took 4 bases from V and 1 from J; bases not matched to a gene: 3. This CDR3 is built from 15 residues. The CDR3 DNA follows: TGTGCCAGCAGCACCGGACAGGGGAGCAATCAGCCCCAGCATTTT. Translated: CASSTGQGSNQPQHF.

The rearrangement joins TRBV7-9 to TRBJ2-5, with D uncertain. The J call may not be correct, given that the DNA end is closer to TRBJ2-7. Germline loops: CDR1 SEHNR, CDR2 FQNEAQ (reference sequence). The length of the CDR3 is 14 residues. CDR3 in amino acids: CASSPAPHPYEQYF. CDR3 nucleotides: TGTGCCAGCAGTCCGGCACCTCACCCCTACGAGCAGTACTTC.

The genes are TRBV5-5 and TRBJ1-2; 9 bases are shared with TRBD1. V was pared by 2 bases and J by 2 bases, with 4 bases of the junction left unmatched. The CDR3 spans 15 residues. CDR1 SGHKS and CDR2 YYEKEE come from the germline V gene (reference sequence). The CDR3 DNA follows: TGTGCCAGCAGCTTTCAGGACAGGGGAAACTATGGCTACACCTTC. Protein product: CASSFQDRGNYGYTF.

The V call is TRBV20-1, the J call TRBJ1-2, with D uncertain. V shed 3 bases and J shed 3 bases, with 14 bases lying between them. In germline, CDR1 is DFQATT, CDR2 SNEGSKA (reference sequence). The CDR3 spans 14 residues. CDR3 residues: CSARLWSLDYGYTF. CDR3 in DNA: TGCAGTGCTAGGTTATGGAGTTTGGACTATGGCTACACCTTC.

The J gene is TRBJ2-3, the V gene TRBV28; possibly TRBD2 for D (7 bases). Germline CDR1 is MDHEN and CDR2 is SYDVKM. The germline V and J ends were trimmed by 6 bases and 2 bases, with 21 bases remaining between them. The CDR3 runs 17 residues. The CDR3 region has the DNA TGTGCCAGCAGCCCCCGGTTGGGGGGGGCGAACACAGATACGCAGTATTTT. Encoded protein: CASSPRLGGANTDTQYF.

The chain carries TRBV21-1 and TRBJ2-1; whether TRBD1, the table's D call, matches the DNA was not checked. TRBV21-1 counts as a pseudogene. This CDR3 comprises 16 residues. This chain's CDR3 is CASSKEDSPSYNEQFF. The CDR3 DNA follows: TGTGCCAGCAGCAAAGAGGACAGCCCCTCCTACAATGAGCAGTTCTTC.

The CDR3 protein is CAISEGQNTGELFF. The CDR3 nucleotides read TGTGCCATCAGTGAGGGACAGAACACCGGGGAGCTGTTTTTT. V and J are TRBV10-3 and TRBJ2-2; TRBD1 is a possible D gene (5 bases). V lost 2 bases to trimming and J lost 1 base, with 5 bases between them. This CDR3 comprises 14 residues. CDR1 and CDR2 (germline): ENHRY, SYGVKD.

The rearrangement links TRBV29-1 to TRBJ2-7, with D perhaps matching TRBD1 (6 bases). V lost 3 bases, J lost 2 bases, and 8 bases lay in between. The CDR3 sequence is 12 residues long. Germline lookup yields CDR1 SQVTM and CDR2 ANQGSEA. CDR3 bases: TGCAGCGTTGACCAGGGGACCTACGAGCAGTACTTC. Residues: CSVDQGTYEQYF.